This T cell receptor (beta chain) was captured in a study of cytomegalovirus exposure and HLA in healthy donors. The germline CDR1 and CDR2 sequences are WSHSY and SAAADI. This CDR3 contains 13 residues. Trimming pared 0 bases from V and 17 bases from J, leaving 14 bases between. This clone has a handful of counts. Produced via immunoSEQ multiplex PCR; TCRdb's table is partial and in-frame only. The data show about 350,000 clones, approximately 90% seen once. The sequence derives from a woman in her 30s in good health and CMV-seropositive. Sequencing was performed on PBMCs. The chain couples TRBV10-2 to TRBJ1-6, with D possibly being TRBD1 (5 bases). The CDR3 bases are TGCGCCAGCAGTGAGTCGGGACTTCCGAAAGTCCACTTT. Residues: CASSESGLPKVHF.